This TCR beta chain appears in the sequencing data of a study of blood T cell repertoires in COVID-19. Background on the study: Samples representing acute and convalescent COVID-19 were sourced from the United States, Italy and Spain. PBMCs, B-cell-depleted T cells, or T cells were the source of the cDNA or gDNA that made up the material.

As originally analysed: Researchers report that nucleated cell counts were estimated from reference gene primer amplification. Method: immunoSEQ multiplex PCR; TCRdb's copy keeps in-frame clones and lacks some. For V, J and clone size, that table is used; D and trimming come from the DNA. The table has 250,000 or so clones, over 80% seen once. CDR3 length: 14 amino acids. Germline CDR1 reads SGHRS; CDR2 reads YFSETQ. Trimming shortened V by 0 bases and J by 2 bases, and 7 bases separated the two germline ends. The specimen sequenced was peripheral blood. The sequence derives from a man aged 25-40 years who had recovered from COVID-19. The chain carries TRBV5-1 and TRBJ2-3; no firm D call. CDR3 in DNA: TGCGCCAGCAGCTTGGCCGGTCCCACAGATACGCAGTATTTT. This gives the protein CASSLAGPTDTQYF.